This TCR beta chain was recovered during a study of shared clonotypes between healthy human individuals. Study as a whole: Samples came from a couple of female and a few male donors aged 18 to 49.

About this clone: Antigen unknown.

Splitting of each subset's genomic DNA was done evenly across several immunoSEQ plates. Some clones are missing from TCRdb's copy, which holds only in-frame ones; the method was immunoSEQ multiplex PCR. Of about 2 million clones detected, 85% to 95% appear once; the ten largest clones hold about 0.13%. V was pared by 4 bases and J by 3 bases, with 23 bases between. This CDR3 has 18 amino acids. From germline, CDR1 is SGHDT and CDR2 YYEEEE. The study's findings and limits: Naive subsets typically showed greater estimated richness than memory subsets. A reduction in generation probabilities was seen for non-shared clonotypes relative to those shared by all four donors.

This sequence joins TRBV5-6 and TRBJ1-5; D gene unclear. Sequencing was done on a sample of naive CD4+ T cells sorted from blood. This sample's subset: CD45RA+ positively selected. This clonotype was sampled from a man between 18 and 29 years old in good health. DNA for the CDR3: TGTGCCAGCAGCGTCCGAAAGGCCGGTTACCCTCTCAATCAGCCCCAGCATTTT. Its protein product is CASSVRKAGYPLNQPQHF.